Presented here are 29 T cell receptor beta chains from one specimen sequenced in a study of blood T cell repertoires in COVID-19. The data were produced by immunoSEQ multiplex PCR, yet TCRdb's version contains in-frame clones alone and is incomplete. Of 110,000 or so clones listed, about 88% are singletons. Sequenced input: peripheral blood. All receptors derive from a woman in her 70s who had recovered from COVID-19.

The chain carries TRBV27 and TRBJ2-7, with 7 bases aligning to TRBD1. The CDR3 has 15 residues. The V gene's germline CDR1 is MNHEY and CDR2 SMNVEV (reference sequence). Trimming cost V 3 bases and J 2 bases; bases outside gene matches: 7. CDR3 DNA: TGTGCCAGCAGTTTTAAGGCAGGGGGTCCCTACGAGCAGTACTTC. Its protein is CASSFKAGGPYEQYF.

The chain recombines TRBV7-3 with TRBJ2-3; TRBD2 matches at 7 bases. The length of the CDR3 is 13 residues. Germline loops: CDR1 SGHTA, CDR2 FQGTGA. V shed 11 bases and J 6 bases; nucleotides not matched to a gene: 11. The CDR3: CASRAGVHDTQYF. The CDR3 nucleotides read TGTGCCTCCCGGGCGGGAGTCCACGATACGCAGTATTTT.

V is TRBV14 and J is TRBJ2-4; the match to TRBD2 covers 7 bases. The ends lost 4 bases at V and 7 bases at J; junction bases unmatched: 7. This CDR3 comprises 14 residues. Germline CDR1 SGHDN, CDR2 FVKESK. The DNA for the CDR3 is TGTGCCAGCAGCCCTACTGGGGGGGTTAACATTCAGTACTTC. It is translated as CASSPTGGVNIQYF.

V and J are TRBV6-1 and TRBJ1-2; TRBD1 might be the D (6 bases). The CDR3 runs 14 residues. CDR1 is MNHNS and CDR2 is SASEGT in the germline V gene. Trimming removed 0 bases at V and 4 bases at J, with 9 bases between. The CDR3 DNA sequence: TGTGCCAGCAGTGAAGCACTCAGGGGCTATGGCTACACCTTC. Protein product: CASSEALRGYGYTF.

The chain recombines TRBV7-3 with TRBJ2-1; D might be TRBD2 (6 bases). Germline CDR1 SGHTA, CDR2 FQGTGA. The CDR3 length is 15 residues. V was shortened by 5 bases and J by 4 bases, with 15 bases between the two germline ends. The CDR3 DNA sequence: TGTGCCAGCAGCCCCGAGAGCGGACTATACAATGAGCAGTTCTTC. Its translation is CASSPESGLYNEQFF.

This chain joins TRBV2 and TRBJ1-3; D uncertain. V was pared by 2 bases and J by 7 bases, with 6 bases between. The CDR3 length is 12 residues. CDR1 SNHLY and CDR2 FYNNEI come from the germline V gene. The CDR3 here is CASSESENTIYF. CDR3 in DNA: TGTGCCAGCAGTGAATCGGAGAACACCATATATTTT.

The chain couples TRBV7-9 to TRBJ2-1, with 8 bases that match TRBD1. This CDR3 region has 15 residues. V gave up 5 bases and J gave up 6 bases; unmatched junction bases: 9. CDR1 is SEHNR and CDR2 is FQNEAQ in the germline V gene (reference sequence). The CDR3 loop is CASSPTGVIVNEQFF. The CDR3 bases are TGTGCCAGCAGCCCGACAGGGGTCATCGTCAATGAGCAGTTCTTC.

Here the CDR3 reads CASSLHIPGTGTHEQYF. The CDR3 bases are TGTGCCAGCTCACTCCATATCCCCGGGACAGGGACCCACGAGCAGTACTTC. This chain joins TRBV18 and TRBJ2-7; TRBD1 aligns across 9 bases. V shed 4 bases, J shed 5 bases, and the junction held 15 bases outside the gene matches. The CDR3 loop spans 17 amino acids. CDR1 is KGHSH, CDR2 LQKENI, per germline.

V is TRBV3-1 (or the pseudogene TRBV3-2) and J is TRBJ2-3; D unclear. V lost 0 bases, J lost 4 bases, and 11 bases lay in between. The V gene's germline CDR1 is LGHDT and CDR2 YNNKEL (reference sequence). The CDR3 loop spans 15 amino acids. The CDR3 loop reads CASSQDGQFSDTQYF. CDR3 in DNA: TGTGCCAGCAGCCAAGATGGGCAGTTTTCAGATACGCAGTATTTT.

As regards this clone: The sample has other DNA sequences that encode this CDR3 too. The CDR3 here is CASSIQGGTDTQYF. The DNA for the CDR3 is TGTGCCAGTAGTATCCAAGGGGGCACAGATACGCAGTATTTT. The chain employs TRBV19 and TRBJ2-3, with D possibly being TRBD1 (5 bases). This CDR3 contains 14 residues. Germline assignment: CDR1 LNHDA and CDR2 SQIVND (reference sequence). V was clipped by 3 bases and J by 1 base, with 8 bases between them.

The chain couples TRBV25-1 to TRBJ2-3, with D possibly TRBD2 on 7 matching bases. The germline V and J ends were trimmed by 10 bases and 4 bases, with 18 bases remaining between them. CDR1 and CDR2 from the germline V gene are MGHDK and SYGVNS. The length of the CDR3 is 14 residues. The CDR3 coding sequence is TGTGCCACCCAGTGGGGGGGCATGGCAGATACGCAGTATTTT. It specifies CATQWGGMADTQYF.

The chain combines TRBV20-1 with TRBJ2-5; no reliable D call. This CDR3 has 13 amino acids. Germline values: CDR1 DFQATT, CDR2 SNEGSKA (reference sequence). V gave up 3 bases and J gave up 4 bases, with 12 bases separating them. Here the CDR3 reads CSASWAFRETQYF. The DNA for the CDR3 is TGCAGTGCTAGTTGGGCCTTCCGAGAGACCCAGTACTTC.

Note on this clone: The sample has other DNA sequences that encode this CDR3 too. V usage is TRBV7-2 and J usage is TRBJ2-5; D not certain. The length of the CDR3 is 13 residues. Looked up from germline, CDR1 is SGHTA and CDR2 is FQGNSA. Trimming pared 2 bases from V and 7 bases from J, leaving 11 bases between. The CDR3 sequence is CASSLIPLPTQYF. The CDR3, as DNA: TGTGCCAGCAGCTTAATCCCCCTCCCGACCCAGTACTTC.

The genes are TRBV9 and TRBJ2-5; weak D call: TRBD1 (7 bases). V lost 4 bases and J lost 5, with 21 bases in between. CDR1 and CDR2 from the germline V gene are SGDLS and YYNGEE. CDR3 length: 16 residues. The CDR3 protein is CASSLRQGGGWETQYF. DNA for the CDR3: TGTGCCAGCAGCCTTAGACAGGGTGGAGGGTGGGAGACCCAGTACTTC.

This clone was counted only a few times. DNA of the CDR3: TGTGCCAGCTCACCCCTCGGAGGGACGAACACTGAAGCTTTCTTT. Translating it yields CASSPLGGTNTEAFF. The chain uses TRBV18 and TRBJ1-1; maybe TRBD1 (5 bases). V was clipped by 3 bases and J by 1 base, with 12 bases between them. Germline-derived CDR1 and CDR2 are KGHSH and LQKENI. The CDR3 totals 15 residues.

In DNA, the CDR3 is TGTGCCAGCAGCGAGAACAGGGACAATCAGCCCCAGCATTTT. Translating gives CASSENRDNQPQHF. The chain links TRBV2 to TRBJ1-5, with D tentatively TRBD1 (6 bases). The CDR3 consists of 14 residues. Germline CDR1 SNHLY, CDR2 FYNNEI. V shed 6 bases and J shed 3 bases, with 12 bases lying between them.

The chain is built from TRBV5-1 and TRBJ2-7; 12 positions agree with TRBD2. The V and J ends lost 4 bases and 1 base, in that order; junction bases with no gene match: 9. This CDR3 has 17 residues. The germline V gene has CDR1 SGHRS and CDR2 YFSETQ. CDR3 DNA sequence: TGCGCCAGCAGCCCCGGACTAGCGGGGCCCGCATCCTACGAGCAGTACTTC. Translation gives CASSPGLAGPASYEQYF.

This sequence joins TRBV5-4 and TRBJ2-3, with 14 positions matching TRBD2. Germline lookup yields CDR1 SGHNT and CDR2 YYREEE (reference sequence). V lost 6 bases and J lost 6; bases outside the gene matches: 6. This CDR3 is built from 15 residues. The CDR3: CASTLRLAGGDTQYF. The CDR3 coding sequence is TGTGCCAGCACCCTTCGACTAGCGGGGGGGGATACGCAGTATTTT.

This clone has a single count. This chain connects TRBV2 to TRBJ2-7; 7 nucleotides match TRBD1. Germline V gene data show CDR1 as SNHLY and CDR2 as FYNNEI. V trimming: 3 bases; J trimming: 5 bases; junction bases outside the gene matches: 7. This CDR3 contains 14 residues. Here the CDR3 reads CASSERGRHDEQYF. Here the CDR3 DNA reads TGTGCCAGCAGTGAGAGGGGGCGGCACGACGAGCAGTACTTC.

This clone was recorded once. The gene calls are TRBV2 and TRBJ2-5; TRBD2 matches at 10 bases. The germline V gene has CDR1 SNHLY and CDR2 FYNNEI. The CDR3 consists of 15 residues. V gave up 7 bases and J gave up 5 bases; unmatched junction bases: 10. The CDR3 here is CASKPSGGAMETQYF. The CDR3 DNA sequence: TGTGCCAGCAAGCCAAGCGGGGGGGCCATGGAGACCCAGTACTTC. The full variable domain, with the rest looked up from reference TRBV2 and TRBJ2-5, is EPEVTQTPSHQVTQMGQEVILRCVPISNHLYFYWYRQILGQKVEFLVSFYNNEISEKSEIFDDQFSVERPDGSNFTLKIRSTKLEDSAMYFCASKPSGGAMETQYFGPGTRLLVL.

The chain recombines TRBV5-4 with TRBJ1-4; 11 bases map to TRBD1. Germline lookup yields CDR1 SGHNT and CDR2 YYREEE (reference sequence). This CDR3 has 14 residues. The V segment lost 2 bases and the J segment 7 bases; nucleotides outside the gene matches: 1. For the CDR3, the DNA is TGTGCCAGCAGCTTTGGACAGGGGGCTGAAAAACTGTTTTTT. As protein: CASSFGQGAEKLFF.

The V call is TRBV7-2, the J call TRBJ2-7; 10 bases fit TRBD1. The V segment lost 7 bases and the J segment 3 bases; nucleotides outside the gene matches: 9. Germline V gives CDR1 SGHTA, CDR2 FQGNSA. The CDR3 runs to 15 residues. Here the CDR3 reads CASTFTGDRGYEQYF. CDR3 in DNA: TGTGCCAGCACCTTTACCGGGGACAGGGGCTACGAGCAGTACTTC.

J is TRBJ1-2 and V is TRBV6-5; 8 positions agree with TRBD1. The germline V gene encodes CDR1 MNHEY and CDR2 SVGAGI. The CDR3 is 15 residues long. Trimming at V came to 6 bases and at J to 7 bases, leaving 13 bases not matched to a gene. The CDR3 reads CASRYAGTGGSGYTF. CDR3 nucleotides: TGTGCCAGCAGATACGCCGGGACAGGTGGAAGTGGCTACACCTTC.

This clone was observed a single time. The chain joins TRBV3-1 (or the pseudogene TRBV3-2) to TRBJ2-3; TRBD1 matches at 8 bases. In germline, CDR1 is LGHDT, CDR2 YNNKEL (reference sequence). This CDR3 is 15 amino acids long. The J segment lost 1 base and the V segment lost 4 bases, leaving 4 bases of the junction unmatched. CDR3 nucleotide sequence: TGTGCCAGCAGCCTTGGACAGGGAGGCACAGATACGCAGTATTTT. The encoded protein is CASSLGQGGTDTQYF.

The V call is TRBV6-1, the J call TRBJ1-5; D is perhaps TRBD1 (6 bases). Trimming removed 3 bases from V and 3 bases from J, with 15 bases in between. CDR1 is MNHNS and CDR2 is SASEGT in the germline V gene. The CDR3 covers 16 residues. The CDR3, as DNA: TGTGCCAGCAGTGATTCCTACAGGGCGAACAATCAGCCCCAGCATTTT. Translating gives CASSDSYRANNQPQHF.

A few counts support this clone. The chain carries TRBV19 and TRBJ1-5; D remains ambiguous. Trimming stripped 5 bases from V and 7 bases from J, with 15 bases between. This CDR3 region has 14 residues. Germline CDR1 and CDR2: LNHDA and SQIVND (reference sequence). The DNA for the CDR3 is TGTGCCAGTAGTGGGAACAGAGGGCCGCAGCCCCAGCATTTT. Residues: CASSGNRGPQPQHF.

The chain carries TRBV28 and TRBJ2-4, with 11 nucleotides matching TRBD2. The CDR3 length is 18 residues. V trimming: 6 bases; J trimming: 3 bases; junction bases outside the gene matches: 13. Germline CDR1 MDHEN, CDR2 SYDVKM. CDR3 bases: TGTGCCAGCAGCTCCTACTTAGCGGGGGGGCCGGGCAAAAACATTCAGTACTTC. Amino acid sequence: CASSSYLAGGPGKNIQYF.

The V gene is TRBV5-1, the J gene TRBJ2-2, with D perhaps matching TRBD1 (7 bases). The germline gives CDR1 SGHRS, CDR2 YFSETQ. The length of the CDR3 is 17 residues. Trimming took 4 bases from V and 7 from J, leaving 23 bases between them. CDR3 in amino acids: CASSRPSAGGRGGELFF. Written as DNA, the CDR3 is TGCGCCAGCAGCCGTCCTTCGGCAGGGGGGCGAGGCGGGGAGCTGTTTTTT.

V and J are TRBV4-3 and TRBJ2-5; TRBD2 matches at 10 bases. J lost 4 bases, V lost 1 base, and 6 bases had no gene match. The germline V gene encodes CDR1 LGHNA and CDR2 YSLEER. The CDR3 spans 16 residues. The CDR3 region has the DNA TGCGCCAGCAGCCAAGTTCCAGCGGGGGGGAGAGAGACCCAGTACTTC. Its protein is CASSQVPAGGRETQYF.